One sample yielded the 24 T cell receptor beta chains listed below, sequenced in a study of blood T cell repertoires in COVID-19. Repertoires were generated with immunoSEQ multiplex PCR, while TCRdb's copy carries only in-frame clones and drops some. This table has tens of thousands of clones, approximately 83% appearing once. The sample comprised peripheral blood. These receptors originate from a human donor in a cohort sampled during active COVID-19.

The chain carries TRBV19 and TRBJ1-5; D may be TRBD1 (5 bases). The ends were cut back, 4 bases at V and 8 bases at J, with 12 bases in the middle. Germline CDR1 LNHDA, CDR2 SQIVND (reference sequence). The CDR3 is made up of 13 amino acids. The CDR3 nucleotides are TGTGCCAGTAGTACACAGGCGAGTAAGCCCCAGCATTTT. The encoded protein is CASSTQASKPQHF.

The chain joins TRBV18 to TRBJ2-1; D perhaps matches TRBD1 (5 bases). Trimming cost V 1 base and J 6 bases, with 13 bases left between them. Germline V gene lookup returns CDR1 KGHSH and CDR2 LQKENI. This CDR3 comprises 15 residues. The chain's CDR3 is CASSPRGSALNEQFF. DNA of the CDR3: TGTGCCAGCTCACCACGGGGCTCAGCCCTCAATGAGCAGTTCTTC.

This rearrangement joins TRBV10-3 to TRBJ2-2, with TRBD1 as a possible D gene (5 bases). Between the trimmed V and J ends, which lost 8 bases and 5 bases, there was a span of 15 bases. The CDR3 contains 14 residues. The germline V gene encodes CDR1 ENHRY and CDR2 SYGVKD. CDR3 sequence reads: CAISGREETGELFF. The CDR3 region has the DNA TGTGCCATCTCAGGCAGGGAAGAGACCGGGGAGCTGTTTTTT.

This clone was detected only a few times. The V and J genes are TRBV5-1 and TRBJ2-3, with 7 bases lining up with TRBD1. Germline CDR1 SGHRS, CDR2 YFSETQ. The CDR3 consists of 13 residues. V was clipped by 4 bases and J by 2 bases; unmatched bases: 1. CDR3 amino acids: CASSRGLTDTQYF. The CDR3 region has the DNA TGCGCCAGCAGCAGGGGGCTCACAGATACGCAGTATTTT.

The chain uses TRBV20-1 and TRBJ1-1; D gene ambiguous. V lost 3 bases and J 11 bases, leaving 4 bases between the germline ends. CDR3 length: 8 amino acids. Germline CDR1 is DFQATT and CDR2 is SNEGSKA (reference sequence). The CDR3 coding sequence is TGCAGTGCTAGTCGGGCTTTCTTT. It translates to CSASRAFF.

The V gene is TRBV19, the J gene TRBJ1-5; D perhaps matches TRBD1 (6 bases). Germline-derived CDR1 and CDR2 are LNHDA and SQIVND (reference sequence). The V gene lost 7 bases and the J gene lost 6 bases, with 13 bases spanning the gap. This CDR3 comprises 13 residues. CDR3 DNA: TGTGCCAGTATGGGTCAGGGGATTCAGCCCCAGCATTTT. As protein: CASMGQGIQPQHF.

The gene calls are TRBV6-5 and TRBJ1-1; D is possibly TRBD1 (5 bases). This CDR3 is built from 15 residues. CDR1 is MNHEY and CDR2 is SVGAGI in the germline V gene. V lost 0 bases, J lost 5 bases, and 13 bases lay in between. The DNA for the CDR3 is TGTGCCAGCAGTTACTCCCTCGGGGGGGGAACTGAAGCTTTCTTT. This gives the protein CASSYSLGGGTEAFF.

The chain combines TRBV2 with TRBJ1-5; unclear D gene. The V gene lost 6 bases and the J gene lost 9 bases, with 12 bases spanning the gap. The germline V gene has CDR1 SNHLY and CDR2 FYNNEI. This CDR3 region has 12 residues. CDR3: CASRAEGRPQHF. The CDR3 DNA reads as TGTGCCAGCAGAGCGGAAGGTCGGCCCCAGCATTTT.

This clone was seen just once. This chain joins TRBV28 and TRBJ2-7; D unclear. CDR1 is MDHEN and CDR2 is SYDVKM in the germline V gene. The CDR3 loop spans 13 amino acids. The ends were cut back, 3 bases at V and 6 bases at J, with 12 bases in the middle. For the CDR3, the DNA is TGTGCCAGCAGTTTCCGACTCGCTGGCGAGCAGTACTTC. Translated: CASSFRLAGEQYF.

The rearrangement uses TRBV7-3 and TRBJ2-2, with 8 bases identical to TRBD1. CDR1 is SGHTA, CDR2 FQGTGA, per germline. V was clipped by 5 bases and J by 6 bases; unmatched bases: 11. CDR3 length equals 16 residues. CDR3 in DNA: TGTGCCAGCAGCAACCTTCCAGGGGGCATCGCCGGGGAGCTGTTTTTT. As protein: CASSNLPGGIAGELFF. Looking up the rest from reference TRBV7-3 and TRBJ2-2 gives the full variable domain: GAGVSQTPSNKVTEKGKYVELRCDPISGHTALYWYRQSLGQGPEFLIYFQGTGAADDSGLPNDRFFAVRPEGSVSTLKIQRTERGDSAVYLCASSNLPGGIAGELFFGEGSRLTVL.

The genes are TRBV19 and TRBJ2-6; D is unclear. This CDR3 contains 14 residues. V was shortened by 5 bases and J by 4 bases, with 9 bases between the two germline ends. CDR1 is LNHDA, CDR2 SQIVND, per germline (reference sequence). The CDR3 loop reads CASSLPVGANVLTF. In DNA form, the CDR3 reads TGTGCCAGTAGTCTCCCCGTCGGGGCCAACGTCCTGACTTTC.

The V gene is TRBV9, the J gene TRBJ2-5; tentative D call: TRBD1 (5 bases). The CDR3 sequence is 15 residues long. CDR1 and CDR2 from the germline V gene are SGDLS and YYNGEE. Trimming shortened V by 0 bases and J by 2 bases, and 11 bases separated the two germline ends. CDR3 sequence (DNA): TGTGCCAGCAGCGTAGCCCCACAGGCTCAAGAGACCCAGTACTTC. Translated, it gives CASSVAPQAQETQYF.

The chain links TRBV29-1 to TRBJ2-5, with 8 bases fitting TRBD2. Germline CDR1 is SQVTM and CDR2 is ANQGSEA. The CDR3 runs 17 residues. With V trimmed by 5 bases and J by 1 base, 15 bases remained unmatched. CDR3 nucleotide sequence: TGCAGCGTTCAGCCCGCCATCCTACTAGCGGCCCAAGAGACCCAGTACTTC. Translating gives CSVQPAILLAAQETQYF. Full variable domain (remainder filled in from reference TRBV29-1 and TRBJ2-5): SAVISQKPSRDICQRGTSLTIQCQVDSQVTMMFWYRQQPGQSLTLIATANQGSEATYESGFVIDKFPISRPNLTFSTLTVSNMSPEDSSIYLCSVQPAILLAAQETQYFGPGTRLLVL.

This clone was recorded only once. This chain uses TRBV28 with TRBJ1-6, with 8 bases fitting TRBD1. Germline V gene data show CDR1 as MDHEN and CDR2 as SYDVKM. The CDR3 has 16 amino acids. The V gene end was trimmed by 6 bases and the J gene end by 9 bases; junction bases not matched to a gene: 13. The CDR3 DNA is TGTGCCAGCAGCTCCGGACAGGGATCCCCAGGTTCACCCCTCCACTTT. As protein: CASSSGQGSPGSPLHF.

V and J are TRBV12-3 or TRBV12-4 and TRBJ2-7, with a possible D match to TRBD1 (5 bases). The CDR3 extends over 13 amino acids. Between the trimmed V and J ends, which lost 3 bases and 6 bases, there was a span of 12 bases. CDR3 region: CASSLGRDGEQYF. The CDR3 DNA is TGTGCCAGCAGTTTGGGCAGGGATGGCGAGCAGTACTTC.

The chain uses TRBV19 and TRBJ2-5; D possibly corresponds to TRBD2 (5 bases). Per germline, CDR1 LNHDA and CDR2 SQIVND (reference sequence). V lost 7 bases, J lost 4 bases, and 13 bases lay in between. CDR3 length: 13 amino acids. The CDR3 protein is CASMSRGSETQYF. The CDR3 nucleotides read TGTGCCAGTATGAGCCGCGGGTCAGAGACCCAGTACTTC.

This clone was seen only once. The V call is TRBV14, the J call TRBJ1-4; tentative D call: TRBD1 (5 bases). Germline V CDR1 and CDR2: SGHDN, FVKESK. The CDR3 spans 15 residues. Between the trimmed V and J ends, which lost 4 bases and 3 bases, there was a span of 12 bases. The CDR3 spells CASSRLGQANEKLFF. In nucleotides, the CDR3 is TGTGCCAGCAGCCGGTTGGGGCAGGCTAATGAAAAACTGTTTTTT.

The chain uses TRBV23-1 and TRBJ2-7; D gene ambiguous. TRBV23-1 has ORF status, its function being uncertain. CDR3 size: 10 residues. Trimming stripped 8 bases from V and 4 bases from J, with 6 bases between. The CDR3 loop is CASGHYEQYF. The DNA of the CDR3 is TGCGCCAGCGGCCATTACGAGCAGTACTTC.

This clone came up once. The J gene is TRBJ2-3, the V gene TRBV5-6; D not certain. The V gene's germline CDR1 is SGHDT and CDR2 YYEEEE. V was trimmed by 2 bases and J by 0 bases, leaving 10 bases between them. This CDR3 contains 15 residues. The chain's CDR3 is CASSFGFTSTDTQYF. The CDR3 coding sequence is TGTGCCAGCAGCTTCGGGTTTACTAGCACAGATACGCAGTATTTT.

This chain joins TRBV9 and TRBJ1-3, with 7 bases lining up with TRBD1. Losses at the gene ends were 1 base for V and 0 bases for J; bases not matched to a gene: 4. Germline CDR1 and CDR2: SGDLS and YYNGEE. This CDR3 spans 16 amino acids. The CDR3 DNA is TGTGCCAGCAGCGTATCGACAGGGAGCTCTGGAAACACCATATATTTT. Its protein product is CASSVSTGSSGNTIYF.

The V and J genes are TRBV28 and TRBJ1-5; TRBD1 agrees at 7 bases. CDR3 length: 16 residues. V lost 6 bases to trimming and J lost 3 bases; unmatched junction nucleotides: 11. From germline, CDR1 is MDHEN and CDR2 SYDVKM. CDR3 sequence reads: CASRLRDSQINQPQHF. The CDR3 DNA is TGTGCCAGCAGGCTACGGGACAGTCAGATCAATCAGCCCCAGCATTTT.

This clone showed up just once. The CDR3 is CASSLGLQGAVDTQYF. The DNA of the CDR3 is TGCGCCAGCAGCTTGGGTTTGCAGGGGGCAGTGGATACGCAGTATTTT. J is TRBJ2-3 and V is TRBV5-1; 8 bases fit TRBD1. J was trimmed by 6 bases and V by 0 bases; bases with no gene match: 9. The germline CDR1 and CDR2 sequences are SGHRS and YFSETQ. This CDR3 has 16 amino acids.

V and J are TRBV24-1 and TRBJ2-1, with TRBD1 identical over 8 bases. Looked up from germline, CDR1 is KGHDR and CDR2 is SFDVKD. This CDR3 contains 15 residues. V trimming: 4 bases; J trimming: 0 bases; junction bases outside the gene matches: 1. For the CDR3, the DNA is TGTGCCACCAGTGAGGGACAGGCCTCCTACAATGAGCAGTTCTTC. This gives the protein CATSEGQASYNEQFF.

The V call is TRBV11-3, the J call TRBJ2-3; TRBD2 matches 9 bases. The CDR3 has 17 amino acids. Losses at the gene ends were 6 bases for V and 2 bases for J; bases not matched to a gene: 12. CDR1 and CDR2 (germline): SGHNT, YENEEA. The CDR3 region is CASRKILAGSLTDTQYF. Written as DNA, the CDR3 is TGTGCCAGCAGAAAAATTCTAGCGGGGAGCCTCACAGATACGCAGTATTTT.